This entry lists 19 T cell receptor beta chains sequenced from one sample in a study of cytomegalovirus exposure and HLA in healthy donors. Profiled with immunoSEQ multiplex PCR; TCRdb holds only in-frame clones, not every one. The sample includes about 120,000 clones, around 90% of them seen just once. Sequencing was carried out using PBMCs. Receptors originate from a woman younger than 35 in good health and CMV-seronegative.

The chain combines TRBV14 with TRBJ2-7; D is ambiguous. V lost 8 bases and J 6 bases, leaving 11 bases between the germline ends. The CDR3 is 11 amino acids. Looked up from germline, CDR1 is SGHDN and CDR2 is FVKESK. The CDR3 DNA is TGTGCCAGCGCCCACCAAGCCGAGCAGTACTTC. Translated: CASAHQAEQYF.

A word on this clone: Other nucleotide sequences in the sample specify the same CDR3. The V and J genes are TRBV7-6 and TRBJ1-1; 10 nucleotides line up with TRBD1. Looked up from germline, CDR1 is SGHVS and CDR2 is FNYEAQ. Unmatched junction bases numbered 5, after V lost 3 bases and J lost 1 base. The CDR3 totals 16 residues. The CDR3 loop reads CASSFRQGAPNTEAFF. CDR3 in DNA: TGTGCCAGCAGCTTTCGACAGGGGGCCCCGAACACTGAAGCTTTCTTT.

The chain carries TRBV29-1 and TRBJ2-2; TRBD1 matches 8 bases. Germline CDR1 SQVTM, CDR2 ANQGSEA. The CDR3 loop spans 12 amino acids. V lost 7 bases and J lost 6; bases outside the gene matches: 4. CDR3 sequence reads: CSEMTGAGELFF. CDR3 DNA sequence: TGCAGCGAGATGACAGGGGCCGGGGAGCTGTTTTTT.

The rearrangement uses TRBV30 and TRBJ2-1; D is possibly TRBD2 (5 bases). The CDR3 covers 13 residues. Germline lookup yields CDR1 GTSNPN and CDR2 SVGIG (reference sequence). Trimming took 5 bases from V and 7 from J, leaving 15 bases between them. CDR3 amino acids: CAWGLRVSNEQFF. The CDR3 nucleotides read TGTGCCTGGGGACTCCGAGTTTCGAATGAGCAGTTCTTC.

The V call is TRBV2, the J call TRBJ1-5, with TRBD1 as a possible D gene (5 bases). With 4 bases removed from V and 8 bases from J, the gap between germline ends came to 18 bases. Per the germline V gene, CDR1 is SNHLY and CDR2 is FYNNEI. The CDR3 loop spans 15 amino acids. CDR3 sequence (DNA): TGTGCCAGCAGTGGAGGGATCGGGGGTTGGGAGCCCCAGCATTTT. Translating gives CASSGGIGGWEPQHF.

The J gene is TRBJ2-7, the V gene TRBV11-2; D not resolved. The CDR3 runs 12 residues. The V end was cut by 1 base, the J end by 7 bases, with 8 bases between. Per germline, CDR1 SGHAT and CDR2 FQNNGV. For the CDR3, the DNA is TGTGCCAGCAGCTTAGCTAACCGTGAGCAGTACTTC. Protein sequence: CASSLANREQYF.

The chain recombines TRBV5-5 with TRBJ1-5; 7 nucleotides agree with TRBD1. In germline, CDR1 is SGHKS, CDR2 YYEKEE (reference sequence). The V segment lost 4 bases and the J segment 2 bases; nucleotides outside the gene matches: 15. The length of the CDR3 is 18 residues. DNA for the CDR3: TGTGCCAGCAGCCCCCGCCCGACAGGGATTTTTGGCAATCAGCCCCAGCATTTT. It codes for CASSPRPTGIFGNQPQHF.

The chain employs TRBV6-4 and TRBJ1-2, with 7 bases lining up with TRBD1. V shed 3 bases, J shed 5 bases, and the junction held 6 bases outside the gene matches. The length of the CDR3 is 14 residues. Germline CDR1 reads MRHNA; CDR2 reads SNTAGT. CDR3 bases: TGTGCCAGCAGTGAAGGTGCGACAGGGTATGGCTACACCTTC. Amino acid sequence: CASSEGATGYGYTF.

The chain carries TRBV7-2 and TRBJ1-5; D perhaps matches TRBD1 (5 bases). V lost 5 bases to trimming and J lost 5 bases, with 10 bases between them. There are 13 residues in the CDR3. CDR1 and CDR2 (germline): SGHTA, FQGNSA. The CDR3 loop is CASSILGDQPQHF. As DNA, the CDR3 is TGTGCCAGCAGCATCCTAGGGGATCAGCCCCAGCATTTT. The variable domain in full, completed from reference TRBV7-2 and TRBJ1-5, reads GAGVSQSPSNKVTEKGKDVELRCDPISGHTALYWYRQSLGQGLEFLIYFQGNSAPDKSGLPSDRFSAERTGGSVSTLTIQRTQQEDSAVYLCASSILGDQPQHFGDGTRLSIL.

The gene calls are TRBV28 and TRBJ1-5; D call uncertain. This CDR3 contains 14 residues. Between the trimmed V and J ends, which lost 7 bases and 4 bases, there was a span of 14 bases. Germline CDR1 MDHEN, CDR2 SYDVKM. The CDR3 sequence is CASTPEVANQPQHF. CDR3 DNA: TGTGCCAGCACTCCAGAGGTCGCGAATCAGCCCCAGCATTTT.

The chain joins TRBV28 to TRBJ1-3; maybe TRBD1 (6 bases). The CDR3 is 17 residues long. From germline, CDR1 is MDHEN and CDR2 SYDVKM. V was cut by 2 bases and J by 0 bases, with 14 bases left in between. The CDR3 DNA is TGTGCCAGCAGTTTAGAGTTGGGGGCATCCTCTGGAAACACCATATATTTT. Translated: CASSLELGASSGNTIYF.

The chain combines TRBV28 with TRBJ2-6; D perhaps matches TRBD2 (5 bases). The CDR3 is made up of 15 amino acids. The V gene lost 2 bases and the J gene lost 8 bases, with 13 bases spanning the gap. Germline V gene data show CDR1 as MDHEN and CDR2 as SYDVKM. As DNA, the CDR3 is TGTGCCAGCAGTTTAATGAGGGCCGCGTCCAACGTCCTGACTTTC. Amino acid sequence: CASSLMRAASNVLTF.

This clone was seen only once. The chain joins TRBV19 to TRBJ2-2, with TRBD1 matching over 7 bases. Per the germline V gene, CDR1 is LNHDA and CDR2 is SQIVND (reference sequence). The trim removed 6 bases at V and 7 bases at J, leaving 5 bases unmatched. This CDR3 region has 13 residues. The CDR3 coding sequence is TGTGCCAGTAGCACAGGGGACGTCGGGGAGCTGTTTTTT. It specifies CASSTGDVGELFF.

This clone has only one observation. This chain uses TRBV19 with TRBJ2-7, with 10 bases aligning to TRBD1. Germline values: CDR1 LNHDA, CDR2 SQIVND (reference sequence). This CDR3 comprises 16 residues. Germline trimming cut 11 bases from V and 5 bases from J; bases unmatched to any gene: 18. The CDR3, as DNA: TGTGCCTCCGCCGAGACAGGGGGCCGACTAGCAGACGAGCAGTACTTC. Its translation: CASAETGGRLADEQYF.

This chain connects TRBV11-3 to TRBJ2-2; TRBD2 agrees at 7 bases. The length of the CDR3 is 17 residues. Trimming removed 4 bases from V and 2 bases from J; junction bases left unmatched: 10. In germline, CDR1 is SGHNT, CDR2 YENEEA. The CDR3 reads CASSSNLGTTNTGELFF. The DNA of the CDR3 is TGTGCCAGCAGCTCCAACCTTGGGACTACCAACACCGGGGAGCTGTTTTTT.

The chain uses TRBV29-1 and TRBJ1-3; weak D call: TRBD1 (5 bases). The germline V gene has CDR1 SQVTM and CDR2 ANQGSEA. The CDR3 consists of 14 residues. V gave up 2 bases and J gave up 2 bases, with 10 bases separating them. The CDR3 region has the DNA TGCAGCGTTGAACGGCCAGGGACTGGAAACACCATATATTTT. Its protein is CSVERPGTGNTIYF.

This rearrangement joins TRBV10-2 to TRBJ2-1; D is perhaps TRBD2 (5 bases). CDR1 is WSHSY and CDR2 is SAAADI in the germline V gene. V lost 6 bases and J lost 0, with 12 bases in between. The CDR3 covers 15 residues. This CDR3 is CASRISASSYNEQFF. The CDR3 DNA reads TGCGCCAGCAGGATTAGCGCCAGCTCCTACAATGAGCAGTTCTTC.

The chain uses TRBV5-5 and TRBJ1-1, with a possible D match to TRBD1 (6 bases). Germline V gives CDR1 SGHKS, CDR2 YYEKEE (reference sequence). V lost 1 base and J lost 2, with 12 bases in between. The CDR3 extends over 15 amino acids. CDR3 coding DNA: TGTGCCAGCAGCTTGTTATCAGGGGTAAACACTGAAGCTTTCTTT. Translating it yields CASSLLSGVNTEAFF.

The J gene is TRBJ1-5, the V gene TRBV7-2, with D possibly matching TRBD1 (5 bases). This CDR3 contains 17 residues. The germline V gene encodes CDR1 SGHTA and CDR2 FQGNSA. The V end was cut by 8 bases, the J end by 3 bases, with 23 bases between. CDR3 DNA: TGTGCCAGCTCCGGACGGATCAGGGAGGGGATCAATCAGCCCCAGCATTTT. Protein: CASSGRIREGINQPQHF.